This T cell receptor (beta chain) was sequenced for a study of shared clonotypes between healthy human individuals. Findings of the study overall: Deeper or shallower sequencing was expected to change how clonotypes are shared among donors. Tissues were not sampled, only blood, and their repertoires likely differ.

The CDR3 contains 15 residues. The V gene end was trimmed by 5 bases and the J gene end by 4 bases; junction bases not matched to a gene: 8. The germline V gene encodes CDR1 SGHAT and CDR2 FQNNGV. Assay execution took place at the deep level. TCRdb's copy holds only in-frame clones and misses some; the assay was immunoSEQ multiplex PCR. The top ten clones hold about 1.1% of a sample with 2 million or so clones, about 95% of them seen once. Naive CD8 isolation took CD45RO-negative cells positively selected for CCR7 and excluded terminally differentiated effector memory CD45RA+ cells. Note on this clone: Its antigen is undetermined.

Sequencing input: naive CD8+ T cells sorted from blood. The clonotype was recovered from a man younger than 30 in good health. The chain combines TRBV11-2 with TRBJ2-7, with 10 nucleotides matching TRBD1. CDR3 in DNA: TGTGCCAGCAGCCCTACGGACAGGGGGAATTACGAGCAGTACTTC. This sequence encodes CASSPTDRGNYEQYF.